Following are 25 T cell receptor beta chains from one sample sequenced in a study of blood T cells in healthy people across ages. It was with a sample-barcoded 5' primer and a J-beta primer mix that a second PCR of roughly 7 to 12 cycles was run. TCRdb analysed the 5' RACE reads with MiXCR anew, one entry per CDR3 protein. The table lists roughly 2 million distinct CDR3 sequences, 40% to 55% of them singletons. Material: blood. The source is a woman in her thirties or forties in good health.

This clonotype has more than one count but fewer than ten. The chain joins TRBV3-1 to TRBJ2-3, with D unresolved. Trimming stripped 4 bases from V and 4 bases from J, with 6 bases between. Germline CDR1 reads LGHDT; CDR2 reads YNNKEL (reference sequence). This CDR3 has 12 residues. The CDR3 DNA follows: TGTGCCAGCAGCCTTCACCCAGATACGCAGTATTTT. It codes for CASSLHPDTQYF.

The rearrangement links TRBV12-3 or TRBV12-4 to TRBJ2-7; TRBD1 matches 9 bases. The CDR3 contains 13 residues. V dropped 6 bases and J dropped 6; count of bases not matched to a gene: 6. Written as DNA, the CDR3 is TGTGCCAGCAGGGGCACAGGGGGCCGCGAGCAGTACTTC. Protein: CASRGTGGREQYF.

This clonotype was seen only a few times. The chain has TRBV9 and TRBJ2-7; tentatively, D is TRBD1 (5 bases). Trimming stripped 0 bases from V and 1 base from J, with 11 bases between. This CDR3 has 15 residues. CDR1 SGDLS and CDR2 YYNGEE come from the germline V gene. This chain's CDR3 is CASSVDDSRSYEQYF. CDR3 nucleotide sequence: TGTGCCAGCAGCGTAGACGACAGCCGTTCCTACGAGCAGTACTTC.

This rearrangement joins TRBV6-2 or TRBV6-3 to TRBJ2-7; D not certain. This CDR3 is built from 12 residues. Germline values: CDR1 MNHEY, CDR2 SVGEGT. With 0 bases removed from V and 4 bases from J, the gap between germline ends came to 4 bases. CDR3 coding DNA: TGTGCCAGCAGTTACTCGATTTACGAGCAGTACTTC. This encodes CASSYSIYEQYF.

This rearrangement joins TRBV6-6 to TRBJ2-5; unclear D gene. Trimming stripped 10 bases from V and 3 bases from J, with 9 bases between. Germline CDR1 is MNHNY and CDR2 is SVGAGI (reference sequence). The CDR3 runs to 11 residues. The CDR3 region has the DNA TGTGCCACCCGGAAGGAAGAGACCCAGTACTTC. Its translation: CATRKEETQYF.

The chain is built from TRBV6-5 and TRBJ2-5, with a weak D call TRBD2 (5 bases). This CDR3 is built from 14 residues. V gave up 5 bases and J gave up 4 bases, with 14 bases separating them. CDR1 is MNHEY, CDR2 SVGAGI, per germline. CDR3 DNA sequence: TGTGCCAGCAGTGTGTACGACGGACTAGAGACCCAGTACTTC. This sequence encodes CASSVYDGLETQYF.

Many counts were recorded for this clonotype. The rearrangement uses TRBV11-2 and TRBJ2-3; D unresolved. The V end was cut by 4 bases, the J end by 6 bases, with 8 bases between. Germline CDR1 is SGHAT and CDR2 is FQNNGV. This CDR3 spans 12 amino acids. The CDR3 nucleotides are TGTGCCAGCAGCTCCTTAGGGGATACGCAGTATTTT. Protein product: CASSSLGDTQYF.

This chain connects TRBV4-1 to TRBJ2-5; 14 bases fit TRBD2. J lost 1 base, V lost 1 base, and 8 bases had no gene match. CDR3 size: 19 residues. Germline V gives CDR1 MGHRA, CDR2 YSYEKL. CDR3 loop: CASSQAAGLAGASQETQYF. DNA for the CDR3: TGCGCCAGCAGCCAAGCGGCGGGACTAGCGGGGGCCTCCCAAGAGACCCAGTACTTC.

This clonotype was observed a handful of times. This chain uses TRBV24-1 with TRBJ1-2; 8 bases align to TRBD1. The junction had 8 bases not matched to a gene; V was cut back by 6 bases and J by 6 bases. Germline V gene lookup returns CDR1 KGHDR and CDR2 SFDVKD. The CDR3 totals 14 residues. CDR3 in DNA: TGTGCCACCAGTCCGCACCAGGGGGCACATGGCTACACCTTC. Translating gives CATSPHQGAHGYTF.

The V gene is TRBV12-3 or TRBV12-4, the J gene TRBJ1-4; TRBD1 agrees at 10 bases. The V segment lost 6 bases and the J segment 14 bases; nucleotides outside the gene matches: 3. There are 11 residues in the CDR3. The CDR3 loop is CASRDRGRLFF. The CDR3 nucleotides read TGTGCCAGCAGAGACAGGGGGCGGCTGTTTTTT.

The chain recombines TRBV29-1 with TRBJ2-1; the match to TRBD2 covers 8 bases. With V trimmed by 7 bases and J by 4 bases, 24 bases remained unmatched. This CDR3 is 19 amino acids long. In germline, CDR1 is SQVTM, CDR2 ANQGSEA. The CDR3 protein is CSAEGEEAGAVTLYNEQFF. CDR3 DNA: TGCAGCGCCGAAGGGGAAGAAGCGGGGGCCGTTACCCTATACAATGAGCAGTTCTTC.

CDR3 amino acids: CSANVRTGNTEAFF. The CDR3 DNA reads TGCAGCGCTAATGTCCGGACAGGTAACACTGAAGCTTTCTTT. The chain has TRBV29-1 and TRBJ1-1; 7 bases align to TRBD1. V was pared by 7 bases and J by 2 bases, with 10 bases of the junction left unmatched. The CDR3 is 14 amino acids. Germline V gene data show CDR1 as SQVTM and CDR2 as ANQGSEA.

This clonotype was counted between two and nine times. The chain carries TRBV6-6 and TRBJ2-6; no reliable D call. The CDR3 is 17 residues long. Trimming stripped 2 bases from V and 1 base from J, with 12 bases between. From germline, CDR1 is MNHNY and CDR2 SVGAGI (reference sequence). The CDR3 DNA reads TGTGCCAGCAGTTACGGTGATCCATTGTCTGGGGCCAACGTCCTGACTTTC. Protein product: CASSYGDPLSGANVLTF.

V gene TRBV6-2 or TRBV6-3 combines with J gene TRBJ2-7, with D possibly matching TRBD2 (6 bases). CDR1 and CDR2 from the germline V gene are MNHEY and SVGEGT. The CDR3 sequence is 14 residues long. Trimming took off 6 bases at V and 3 bases at J, with 15 bases between the two ends. The CDR3 nucleotides are TGTGCCAGCAGGAACCGGGACTCCCTCTACGAGCAGTACTTC. This sequence encodes CASRNRDSLYEQYF.

The CDR3 DNA follows: TGTGCCAGCAGCTTGGACGTGACGCTCACCTACAATGAGCAGTTCTTC. Residues: CASSLDVTLTYNEQFF. The chain has TRBV5-6 and TRBJ2-1; D is unclear. V lost 0 bases and J lost 2, with 12 bases in between. This CDR3 comprises 16 residues. CDR1 is SGHDT, CDR2 YYEEEE, per germline.

This clonotype was detected a few times. The chain has TRBV4-2 and TRBJ2-3; 13 bases are shared with TRBD2. The CDR3 contains 20 residues. Trimming took 0 bases from V and 2 from J; bases not matched to a gene: 11. CDR1 and CDR2 from the germline V gene are LGHNA and YNFKEQ. CDR3 sequence: CASSQDKLAGGKPTTDTQYF. CDR3 DNA: TGTGCCAGCAGCCAAGATAAACTAGCGGGGGGGAAACCCACCACAGATACGCAGTATTTT.

V gene TRBV12-3 or TRBV12-4 combines with J gene TRBJ2-2, with TRBD2 matching 12 bases. The CDR3 spans 17 residues. The ends lost 6 bases at V and 9 bases at J; junction bases unmatched: 14. CDR3 nucleotide sequence: TGTGCCAGCAGATCTAGCGGGGGGGCACGTCCCGCCCGGGAGCTGTTTTTT. Encoded protein: CASRSSGGARPARELFF.

The chain uses TRBV4-1 and TRBJ2-3; the match to TRBD1 covers 11 bases. Germline trimming cut 5 bases from V and 2 bases from J; bases unmatched to any gene: 6. This CDR3 comprises 16 residues. Germline CDR1 reads MGHRA; CDR2 reads YSYEKL. The chain's CDR3 is CASSSGTGGFTDTQYF. Written as DNA, the CDR3 is TGCGCCAGCAGCTCAGGGACAGGGGGTTTCACAGATACGCAGTATTTT.

The chain joins TRBV5-1 to TRBJ1-2; 8 nucleotides align to TRBD1. Unmatched junction bases numbered 6, after V lost 4 bases and J lost 7 bases. In germline, CDR1 is SGHRS, CDR2 YFSETQ. The CDR3 runs to 13 residues. The CDR3 DNA sequence: TGCGCCAGCAGCGGACAGGGAGTATTTGGCTACACCTTC. Translation: CASSGQGVFGYTF.

This chain joins TRBV12-2 and TRBJ2-4. TRBJ2-7 matches the DNA end more closely, so the J call is doubtful. TRBV12-2 represents a pseudogene. This CDR3 is built from 16 residues. This chain's CDR3 is CASRYLQSGNGYEQYF. The CDR3 DNA follows: TGTGCAAGTCGCTACCTTCAGTCGGGGAACGGTTACGAGCAGTACTTC.

The genes are TRBV6-6 and TRBJ2-3; D ambiguous. The CDR3 sequence is 13 residues long. V shed 2 bases and J shed 7 bases, with 10 bases lying between them. Germline V lookup: CDR1 MNHNY, CDR2 SVGAGI (reference sequence). The CDR3 DNA is TGTGCCAGCAGTTACAAGGGCGATAATACGCAGTATTTT. This gives the protein CASSYKGDNTQYF.

The sample holds a few counts of this clonotype. This chain uses TRBV10-3 with TRBJ2-7; the match to TRBD2 covers 11 bases. The CDR3 contains 14 residues. CDR1 is ENHRY, CDR2 SYGVKD, per germline. V dropped 4 bases and J dropped 6; count of bases not matched to a gene: 5. The CDR3 nucleotides read TGTGCCATCAGTGGTAGCGGGGGGGCTGTCGAGCAGTACTTC. This encodes CAISGSGGAVEQYF.

This clonotype was counted between two and nine times. This CDR3 reads CASSALRDHNSPLHF. The CDR3 region has the DNA TGTGCCAGCAGCGCCCTTCGGGATCATAATTCACCCCTCCACTTT. The J gene is TRBJ1-6, the V gene TRBV7-9, with D unresolved. The V and J ends lost 5 bases and 5 bases respectively, with 13 bases between them. CDR3 length: 15 residues. Germline V gene lookup returns CDR1 SEHNR and CDR2 FQNEAQ (reference sequence).

The chain combines TRBV7-9 with TRBJ2-1; 7 nucleotides match TRBD2. CDR3 length equals 16 residues. Trimming cost V 5 bases and J 3 bases; bases outside gene matches: 10. Germline CDR1 SEHNR, CDR2 FQNEAQ (reference sequence). The CDR3 spells CASSPMSGEGYNEQFF. The CDR3 DNA follows: TGTGCCAGCAGCCCGATGAGCGGGGAGGGCTACAATGAGCAGTTCTTC.

The chain has TRBV5-4 and TRBJ1-5; 10 bases match TRBD1. Unmatched junction bases numbered 6, after V lost 0 bases and J lost 3 bases. Germline CDR1 and CDR2: SGHNT and YYREEE (reference sequence). This CDR3 is built from 17 residues. In nucleotides, the CDR3 is TGTGCCAGCAGCTTGGGGGGACAGGGGAAGAACAATCAGCCCCAGCATTTT. Its translation is CASSLGGQGKNNQPQHF.